This T cell receptor beta chain was found in a study of shared clonotypes between healthy human individuals. The table came from immunoSEQ multiplex PCR; TCRdb's copy has only in-frame clones and leaves some out. The data contain around 610,000 clones, approximately 96% of them singletons. This CDR3 region has 13 residues. Germline CDR1 is SGHDN and CDR2 is FVKESK. V lost 4 bases and J lost 5, with 12 bases in between. CD45RO negativity and positive selection for CCR7 defined naive CD8 cells, a population that excluded terminally differentiated effector memory CD45RA+ cells. The TCR originated in a woman younger than 45 in good health. Material: naive CD8+ T cells sorted from blood. The J gene is TRBJ2-7, the V gene TRBV14; TRBD2 is a possible D gene (5 bases). The chain's CDR3 is CASSPGGGNEQYF. CDR3 in DNA: TGTGCCAGCAGCCCCGGAGGAGGAAACGAGCAGTACTTC.